This T cell receptor (beta chain) was sequenced for a study of blood T cell repertoires in COVID-19. V lost 4 bases and J lost 5; bases outside the gene matches: 13. Per germline, CDR1 MNHEY and CDR2 SMNVEV (reference sequence). The CDR3 has 16 residues. In the original workflow: Quantification of nucleated cells was approximated via reference gene primer amplification. Clones were read by immunoSEQ multiplex PCR, and TCRdb kept only the in-frame ones, dropping some. The DNA gave D and trimming, while V, J and clone size come from that table. The sample holds 200,000 to 250,000 clones, nearly 90% seen once. Participant ages covered roughly 18 to 89 years across 24 US areas. People in the exposed group encountered a COVID-19 case within 2 weeks before entering the study.

Input material: PBMCs or T cells enriched from blood (not recorded which). The chain employs TRBV27 and TRBJ1-1, with 7 bases matching TRBD1. This clonotype originated in a man aged 25-40 years who had been exposed to COVID-19. In DNA form, the CDR3 reads TGTGCCAGCAGTTCCCTACAGGGGCTGGGTTGGACTGAAGCTTTCTTT. This encodes CASSSLQGLGWTEAFF.